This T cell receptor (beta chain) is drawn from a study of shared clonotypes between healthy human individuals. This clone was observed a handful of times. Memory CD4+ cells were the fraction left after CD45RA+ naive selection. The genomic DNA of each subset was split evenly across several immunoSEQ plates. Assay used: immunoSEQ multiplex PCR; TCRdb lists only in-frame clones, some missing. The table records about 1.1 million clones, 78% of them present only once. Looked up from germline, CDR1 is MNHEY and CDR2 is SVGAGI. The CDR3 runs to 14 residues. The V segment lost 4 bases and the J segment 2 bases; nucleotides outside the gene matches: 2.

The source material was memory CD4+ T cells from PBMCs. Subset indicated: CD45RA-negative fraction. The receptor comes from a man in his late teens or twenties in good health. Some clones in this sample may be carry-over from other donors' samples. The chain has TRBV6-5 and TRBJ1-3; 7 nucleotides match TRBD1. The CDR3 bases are TGTGCCAGCAGTTCTACAGGGGCTGGAAACACCATATATTTT. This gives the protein CASSSTGAGNTIYF.